The TCR beta chain under discussion was sequenced for a study of cytomegalovirus exposure and HLA in healthy donors. CDR1 is MDHEN and CDR2 is SYDVKM in the germline V gene. This CDR3 region has 14 residues. V was cut by 8 bases and J by 3 bases, with 14 bases left in between. 60 Vbeta and 13 Jbeta primers were used in PCR. Method: immunoSEQ multiplex PCR; TCRdb's copy keeps in-frame clones and lacks some. The table counts approximately 100,000 clones; less than 20% lies in the top ten. The chain couples TRBV28 to TRBJ1-5, with D tentatively TRBD1 (6 bases). The TCR originated in a man aged 50 or older in good health and CMV-seropositive. The sample taken for sequencing was PBMCs. The CDR3 DNA reads as TGTGCCAGCCAGGGGAGGGGGTTCAATCAGCCCCAGCATTTT. Translating it yields CASQGRGFNQPQHF.